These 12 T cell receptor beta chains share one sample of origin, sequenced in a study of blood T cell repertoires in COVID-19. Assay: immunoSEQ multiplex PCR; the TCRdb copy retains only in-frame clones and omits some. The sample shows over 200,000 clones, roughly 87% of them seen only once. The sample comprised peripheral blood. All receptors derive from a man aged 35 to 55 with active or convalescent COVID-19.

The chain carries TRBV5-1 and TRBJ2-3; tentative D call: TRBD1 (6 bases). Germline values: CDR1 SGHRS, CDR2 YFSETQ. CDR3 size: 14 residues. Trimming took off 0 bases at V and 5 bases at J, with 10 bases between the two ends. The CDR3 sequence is CASSLGGRGDTQYF. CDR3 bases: TGCGCCAGCAGCTTGGGGGGGCGAGGAGATACGCAGTATTTT. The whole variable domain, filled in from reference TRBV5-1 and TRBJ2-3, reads KAGVTQTPRYLIKTRGQQVTLSCSPISGHRSVSWYQQTPGQGLQFLFEYFSETQRNKGNFPGRFSGRQFSNSRSEMNVSTLELGDSALYLCASSLGGRGDTQYFGPGTRLTVL.

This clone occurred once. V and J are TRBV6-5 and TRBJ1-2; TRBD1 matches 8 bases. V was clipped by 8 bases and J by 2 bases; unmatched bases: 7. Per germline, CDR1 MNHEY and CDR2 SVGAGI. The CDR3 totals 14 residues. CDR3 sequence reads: CASHGQGGNYGYTF. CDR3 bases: TGTGCCAGCCATGGACAGGGAGGCAACTATGGCTACACCTTC.

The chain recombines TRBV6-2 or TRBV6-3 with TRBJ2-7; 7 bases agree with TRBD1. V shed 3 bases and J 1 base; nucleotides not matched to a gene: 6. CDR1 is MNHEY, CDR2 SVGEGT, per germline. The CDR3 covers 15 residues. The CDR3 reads CASSYGTAFSYEQYF. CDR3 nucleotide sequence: TGTGCCAGCAGTTATGGGACAGCGTTTTCCTACGAGCAGTACTTC.

CDR3 sequence: CASGSRNEQYF. CDR3 DNA sequence: TGTGCCAGCGGGTCGAGGAATGAGCAGTACTTC. The chain uses TRBV19 and TRBJ2-7; D gene unclear. CDR1 LNHDA and CDR2 SQIVND come from the germline V gene (reference sequence). Trimming pared 9 bases from V and 7 bases from J, leaving 13 bases between. The CDR3 covers 11 residues.

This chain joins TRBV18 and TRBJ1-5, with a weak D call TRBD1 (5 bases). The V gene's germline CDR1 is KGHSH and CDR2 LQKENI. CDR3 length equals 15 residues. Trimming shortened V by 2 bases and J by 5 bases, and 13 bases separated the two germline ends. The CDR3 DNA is TGTGCCAGCTCACCAGCCACAGGTATCGATCAGCCCCAGCATTTT. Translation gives CASSPATGIDQPQHF.

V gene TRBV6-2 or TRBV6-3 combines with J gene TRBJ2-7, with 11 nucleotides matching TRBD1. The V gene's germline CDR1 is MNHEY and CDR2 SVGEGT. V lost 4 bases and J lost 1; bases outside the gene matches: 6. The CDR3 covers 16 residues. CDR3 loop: CASSFHGTGGSYEQYF. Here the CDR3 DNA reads TGTGCCAGCAGTTTTCACGGGACAGGGGGTTCCTACGAGCAGTACTTC.

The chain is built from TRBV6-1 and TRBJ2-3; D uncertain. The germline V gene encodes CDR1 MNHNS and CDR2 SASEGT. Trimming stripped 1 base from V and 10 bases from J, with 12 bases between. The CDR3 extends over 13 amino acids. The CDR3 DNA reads TGTGCCAGCAGTGAAGGACCGCGGAGAGCGCAGTATTTT. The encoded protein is CASSEGPRRAQYF.

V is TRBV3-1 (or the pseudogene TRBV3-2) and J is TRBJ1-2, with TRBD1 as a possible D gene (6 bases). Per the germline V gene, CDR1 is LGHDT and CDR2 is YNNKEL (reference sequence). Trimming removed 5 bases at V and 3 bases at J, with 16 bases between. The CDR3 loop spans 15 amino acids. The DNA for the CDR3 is TGTGCCAGCAGCTTAAACCCATCAGGGGACTATGGCTACACCTTC. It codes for CASSLNPSGDYGYTF.

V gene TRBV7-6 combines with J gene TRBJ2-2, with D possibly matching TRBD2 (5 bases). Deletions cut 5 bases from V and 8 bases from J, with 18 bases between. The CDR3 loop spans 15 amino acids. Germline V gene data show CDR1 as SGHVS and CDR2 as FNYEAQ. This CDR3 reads CASSPTPTRMGELFF. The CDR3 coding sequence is TGTGCCAGCAGCCCTACTCCCACTAGGATGGGGGAGCTGTTTTTT.

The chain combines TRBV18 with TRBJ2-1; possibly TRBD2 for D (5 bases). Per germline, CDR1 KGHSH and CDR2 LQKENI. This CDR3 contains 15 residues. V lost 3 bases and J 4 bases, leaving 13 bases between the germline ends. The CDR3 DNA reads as TGTGCCAGCTCACCGGAGGCGGGCTCTTACAATGAGCAGTTCTTC. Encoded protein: CASSPEAGSYNEQFF.

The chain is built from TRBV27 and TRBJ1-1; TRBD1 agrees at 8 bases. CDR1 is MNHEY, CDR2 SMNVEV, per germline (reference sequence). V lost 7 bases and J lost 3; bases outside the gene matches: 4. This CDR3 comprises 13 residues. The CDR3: CASNGQGYTEAFF. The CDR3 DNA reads TGTGCCAGCAATGGACAGGGCTACACTGAAGCTTTCTTT.

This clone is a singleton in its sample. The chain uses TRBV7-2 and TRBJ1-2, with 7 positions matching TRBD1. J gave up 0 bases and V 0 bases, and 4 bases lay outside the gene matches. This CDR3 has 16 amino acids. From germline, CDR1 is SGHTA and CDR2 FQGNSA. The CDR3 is CASSLALGTANYGYTF. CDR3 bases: TGTGCCAGCAGCTTAGCGCTAGGGACAGCTAACTATGGCTACACCTTC. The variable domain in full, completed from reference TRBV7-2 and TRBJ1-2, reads GAGVSQSPSNKVTEKGKDVELRCDPISGHTALYWYRQSLGQGLEFLIYFQGNSAPDKSGLPSDRFSAERTGGSVSTLTIQRTQQEDSAVYLCASSLALGTANYGYTFGSGTRLTVV.